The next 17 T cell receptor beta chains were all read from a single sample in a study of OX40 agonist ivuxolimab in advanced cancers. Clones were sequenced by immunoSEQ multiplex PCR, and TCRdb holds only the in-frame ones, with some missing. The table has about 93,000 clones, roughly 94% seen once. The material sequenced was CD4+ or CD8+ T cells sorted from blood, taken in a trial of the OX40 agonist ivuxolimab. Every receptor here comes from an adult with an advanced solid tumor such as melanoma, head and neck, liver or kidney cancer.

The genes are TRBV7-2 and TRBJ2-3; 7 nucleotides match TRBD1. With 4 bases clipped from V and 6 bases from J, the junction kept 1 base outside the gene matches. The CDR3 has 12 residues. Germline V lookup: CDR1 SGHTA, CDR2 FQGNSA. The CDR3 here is CASSYRGDTQYF. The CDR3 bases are TGTGCCAGCAGCTACAGGGGCGATACGCAGTATTTT.

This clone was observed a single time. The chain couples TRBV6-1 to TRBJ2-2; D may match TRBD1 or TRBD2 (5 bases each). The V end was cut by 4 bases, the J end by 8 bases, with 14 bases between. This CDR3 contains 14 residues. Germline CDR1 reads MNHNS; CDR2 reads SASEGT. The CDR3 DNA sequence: TGTGCCAGCAGTGGCCGGGACGTCCCAGGGGAGCTGTTTTTT. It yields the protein CASSGRDVPGELFF.

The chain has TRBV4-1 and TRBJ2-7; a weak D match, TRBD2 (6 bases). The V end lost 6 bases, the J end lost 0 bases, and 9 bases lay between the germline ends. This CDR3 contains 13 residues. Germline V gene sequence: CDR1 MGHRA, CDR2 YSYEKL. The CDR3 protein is CASSGGSSYEQYF. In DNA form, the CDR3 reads TGCGCCAGCAGTGGAGGGAGCTCCTACGAGCAGTACTTC.

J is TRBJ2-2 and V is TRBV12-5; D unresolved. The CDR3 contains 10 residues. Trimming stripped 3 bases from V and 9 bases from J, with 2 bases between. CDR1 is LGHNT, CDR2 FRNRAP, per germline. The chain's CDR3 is CASGFRELFF. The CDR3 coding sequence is TGTGCTAGTGGTTTCCGGGAGCTGTTTTTT.

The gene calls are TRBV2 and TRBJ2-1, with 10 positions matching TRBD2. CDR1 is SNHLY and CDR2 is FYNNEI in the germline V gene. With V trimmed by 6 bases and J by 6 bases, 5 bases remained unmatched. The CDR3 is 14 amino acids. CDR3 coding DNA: TGTGCCAGCAGCGGGCTAGCGGGAGTCAATGAGCAGTTCTTC. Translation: CASSGLAGVNEQFF.

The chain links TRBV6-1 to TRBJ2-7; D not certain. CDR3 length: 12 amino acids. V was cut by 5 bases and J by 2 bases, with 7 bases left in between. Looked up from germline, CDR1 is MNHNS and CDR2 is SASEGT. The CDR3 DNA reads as TGTGCCAGCAGTCGCCAAACCTACGAGCAGTACTTC. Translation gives CASSRQTYEQYF.

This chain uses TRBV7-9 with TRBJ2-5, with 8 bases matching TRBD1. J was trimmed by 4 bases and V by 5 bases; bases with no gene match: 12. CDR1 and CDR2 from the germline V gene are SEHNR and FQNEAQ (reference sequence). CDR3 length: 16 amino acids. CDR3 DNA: TGTGCCAGCAGCCTAAGCTCAGACAGGGGAGGAGAGACCCAGTACTTC. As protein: CASSLSSDRGGETQYF.

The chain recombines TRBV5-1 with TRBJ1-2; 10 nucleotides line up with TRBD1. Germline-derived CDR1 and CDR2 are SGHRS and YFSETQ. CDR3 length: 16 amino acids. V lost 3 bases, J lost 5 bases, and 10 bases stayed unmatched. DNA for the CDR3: TGCGCCAGCAGCTCATCTCGTGACAGGGGGCAATATGGCTACACCTTC. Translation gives CASSSSRDRGQYGYTF.

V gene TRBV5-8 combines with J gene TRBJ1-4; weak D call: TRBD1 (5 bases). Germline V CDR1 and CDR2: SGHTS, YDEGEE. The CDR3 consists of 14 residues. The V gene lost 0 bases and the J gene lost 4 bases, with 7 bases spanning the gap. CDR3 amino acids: CASSLGQGNEKLFF. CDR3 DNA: TGTGCCAGCAGCTTGGGTCAGGGTAATGAAAAACTGTTTTTT. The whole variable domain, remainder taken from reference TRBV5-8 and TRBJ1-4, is EAGVTQSPTHLIKTRGQQATLRCSPISGHTSVYWYQQALGLGLQFLLWYDEGEERNRGNFPPRFSGRQFPNYSSELNVNALELEDSALYLCASSLGQGNEKLFFGSGTQLSVL.

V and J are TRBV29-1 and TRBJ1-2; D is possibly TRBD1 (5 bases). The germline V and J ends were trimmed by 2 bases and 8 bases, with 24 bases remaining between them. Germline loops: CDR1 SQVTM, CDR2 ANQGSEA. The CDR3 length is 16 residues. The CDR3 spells CSVEPAWSGPNQGYTF. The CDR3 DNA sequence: TGCAGCGTTGAACCTGCCTGGTCAGGGCCCAACCAGGGCTACACCTTC.

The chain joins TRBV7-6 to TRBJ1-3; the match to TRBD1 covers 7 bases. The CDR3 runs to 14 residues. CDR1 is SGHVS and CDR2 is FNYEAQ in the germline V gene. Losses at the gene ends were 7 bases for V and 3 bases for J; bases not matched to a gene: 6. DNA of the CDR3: TGTGCCAGCAACCCGACAGGGAGTGGAAACACCATATATTTT. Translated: CASNPTGSGNTIYF.

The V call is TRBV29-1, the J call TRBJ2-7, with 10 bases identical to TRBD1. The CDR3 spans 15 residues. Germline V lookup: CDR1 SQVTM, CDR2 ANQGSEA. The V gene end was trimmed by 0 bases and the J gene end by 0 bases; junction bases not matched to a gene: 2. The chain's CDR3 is CSVEDRTGGSYEQYF. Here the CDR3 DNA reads TGCAGCGTTGAAGATAGGACAGGGGGCTCCTACGAGCAGTACTTC.

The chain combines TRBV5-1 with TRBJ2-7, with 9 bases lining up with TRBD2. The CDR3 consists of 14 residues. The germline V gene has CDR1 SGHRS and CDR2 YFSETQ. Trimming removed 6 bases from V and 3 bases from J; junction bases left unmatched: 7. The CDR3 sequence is CASTLAGFNYEQYF. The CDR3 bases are TGCGCCAGCACCCTAGCGGGATTTAACTACGAGCAGTACTTC.

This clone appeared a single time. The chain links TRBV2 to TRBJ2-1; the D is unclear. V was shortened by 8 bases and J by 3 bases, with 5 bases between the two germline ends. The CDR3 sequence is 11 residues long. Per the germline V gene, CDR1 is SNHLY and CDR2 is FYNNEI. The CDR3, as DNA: TGTGCCAGCCGACACTACAATGAGCAGTTCTTC. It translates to CASRHYNEQFF. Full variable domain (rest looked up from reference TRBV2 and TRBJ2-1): EPEVTQTPSHQVTQMGQEVILRCVPISNHLYFYWYRQILGQKVEFLVSFYNNEISEKSEIFDDQFSVERPDGSNFTLKIRSTKLEDSAMYFCASRHYNEQFFGPGTRLTVL.

Here the CDR3 DNA reads TGTGCCAGCAGTTTATCGATCTTCCTCATCTACGAGCAGTACTTC. This sequence encodes CASSLSIFLIYEQYF. This chain joins TRBV27 and TRBJ2-7; the D is unclear. The ends were cut back, 0 bases at V and 3 bases at J, with 12 bases in the middle. The germline V gene has CDR1 MNHEY and CDR2 SMNVEV (reference sequence). This CDR3 contains 15 residues.

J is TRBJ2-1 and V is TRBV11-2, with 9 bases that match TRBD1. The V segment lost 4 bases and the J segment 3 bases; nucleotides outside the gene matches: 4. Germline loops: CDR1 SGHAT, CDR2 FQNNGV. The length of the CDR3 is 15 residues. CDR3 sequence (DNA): TGTGCCAGCAGCTCATGGGACAGGGTCTACAATGAGCAGTTCTTC. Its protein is CASSSWDRVYNEQFF.

CDR3 sequence (DNA): TGCGCCAGCAGCCAACGGGGGGGCCCCTTAGATACGCAGTATTTT. Its protein product is CASSQRGGPLDTQYF. The rearrangement uses TRBV4-1 and TRBJ2-3, with TRBD2 matching over 8 bases. Germline CDR1 and CDR2: MGHRA and YSYEKL. V trimming: 2 bases; J trimming: 5 bases; junction bases outside the gene matches: 6. The CDR3 covers 15 residues.